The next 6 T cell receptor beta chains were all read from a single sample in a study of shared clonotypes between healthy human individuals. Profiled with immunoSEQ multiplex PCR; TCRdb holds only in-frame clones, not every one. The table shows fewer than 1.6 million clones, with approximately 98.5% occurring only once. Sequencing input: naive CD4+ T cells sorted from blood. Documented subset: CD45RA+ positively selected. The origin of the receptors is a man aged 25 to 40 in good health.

This chain's CDR3 is CASSLGTDKETQYF. The CDR3 DNA reads TGCGCCAGCAGCTTGGGGACTGATAAAGAGACCCAGTACTTC. The rearrangement uses TRBV5-1 and TRBJ2-5; possibly TRBD2 for D (5 bases). The CDR3 length is 14 residues. Trimming took off 0 bases at V and 3 bases at J, with 9 bases between the two ends. Germline CDR1 SGHRS, CDR2 YFSETQ. The full variable domain, completed using reference TRBV5-1 and TRBJ2-5, is KAGVTQTPRYLIKTRGQQVTLSCSPISGHRSVSWYQQTPGQGLQFLFEYFSETQRNKGNFPGRFSGRQFSNSRSEMNVSTLELGDSALYLCASSLGTDKETQYFGPGTRLLVL.

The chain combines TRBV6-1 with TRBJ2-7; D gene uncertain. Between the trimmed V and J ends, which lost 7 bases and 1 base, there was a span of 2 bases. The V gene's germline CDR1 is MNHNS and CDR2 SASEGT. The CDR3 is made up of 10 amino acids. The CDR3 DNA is TGTGCCAGCAATTCCTACGAGCAGTACTTC. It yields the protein CASNSYEQYF.

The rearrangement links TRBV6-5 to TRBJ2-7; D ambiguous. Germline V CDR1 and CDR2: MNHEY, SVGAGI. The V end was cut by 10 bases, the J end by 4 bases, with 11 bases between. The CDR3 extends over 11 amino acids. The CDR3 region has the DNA TGTGCCACCGGATTCTCTTACGAGCAGTACTTC. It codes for CATGFSYEQYF.

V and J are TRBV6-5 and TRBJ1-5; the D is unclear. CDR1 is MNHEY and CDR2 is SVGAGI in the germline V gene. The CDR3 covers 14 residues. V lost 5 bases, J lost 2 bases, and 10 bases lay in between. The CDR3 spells CASSIVGGNQPQHF. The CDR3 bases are TGTGCCAGCAGTATCGTAGGAGGCAATCAGCCCCAGCATTTT.

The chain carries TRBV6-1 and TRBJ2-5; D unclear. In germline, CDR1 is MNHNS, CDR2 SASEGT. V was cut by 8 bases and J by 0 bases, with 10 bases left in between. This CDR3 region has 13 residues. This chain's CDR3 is CASSRLYQETQYF. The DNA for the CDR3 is TGTGCCAGCTCGCGCCTGTACCAAGAGACCCAGTACTTC.

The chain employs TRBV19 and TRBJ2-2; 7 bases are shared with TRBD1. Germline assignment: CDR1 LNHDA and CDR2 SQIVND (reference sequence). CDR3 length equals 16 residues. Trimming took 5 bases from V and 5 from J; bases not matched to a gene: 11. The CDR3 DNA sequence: TGTGCCAGTAGTCCCCGACAGGGTCAAGGGACCGGGGAGCTGTTTTTT. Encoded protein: CASSPRQGQGTGELFF.